The 3 T cell receptor beta chains below were found in one sample sequenced in a study of cytomegalovirus exposure and HLA in healthy donors (dated by TCRdb to the late 2010s). Library preparation was by the immunoSEQ multiplex PCR assay. For the multiplex PCR, a mixture combining 60 forward primers for TCR Vbeta segments and 13 reverse primers for TCR Jbeta segments was used. The clones in this table, taken by TCRdb from immuneACCESS, are in-frame only. Not every clone is retained; where verified, under half of the shortfall comes from an unresolved V gene, and the cause of the rest is unknown. The sample table shows approximately 150,000 clones, and about two thirds are seen once. The top ten clonotypes cover 2.8% of the sample. The source material was PBMCs. The origin of the receptors is a woman younger than 45 in good health and CMV-seronegative.

This clone was counted between two and nine times. The V call is TRBV13, the J call TRBJ2-1; no clear D. This CDR3 is built from 12 residues. Per germline, CDR1 PRHDT and CDR2 FYEKMQ (reference sequence). Trimming removed 4 bases at V and 7 bases at J, with 8 bases between. CDR3 sequence reads: CASSSQRNEQFF. In DNA form, the CDR3 reads TGTGCCAGCAGCTCCCAGCGAAATGAGCAGTTCTTC.

In this sample, this clone turned up a few times. J is TRBJ2-1 and V is TRBV5-1; D unresolved. V lost 4 bases and J lost 0, with 8 bases in between. In germline, CDR1 is SGHRS, CDR2 YFSETQ. This CDR3 has 14 amino acids. CDR3 in DNA: TGCGCCAGCAGCCAATCGAGCTCCTACAATGAGCAGTTCTTC. It yields the protein CASSQSSSYNEQFF.

This clone was recorded only once. V gene TRBV7-9 combines with J gene TRBJ2-3; 8 positions agree with TRBD2. CDR3 size: 14 residues. Germline CDR1 SEHNR, CDR2 FQNEAQ (reference sequence). The trim removed 8 bases at V and 4 bases at J, leaving 8 bases unmatched. CDR3 bases: TGTGCCAGCGGAATAGCGGGAATCTCAGATACGCAGTATTTT. This gives the protein CASGIAGISDTQYF.